This TCR beta chain was captured in a study of T cell responses to AZD1222 COVID-19 vaccine (dated by TCRdb to the early 2020s). Background on the whole study: TCR sequencing covered fewer than 250 trial participants: approximately 200 given two doses of AZD1222 and some 25 given two doses of MenACWY control vaccine. Trial participants were enrolled by age into subgroups of 18-55, 56-69 and 70-plus years, and roughly 160, 29 and 62 TCR-sequenced participants, respectively, were included in these subgroups.

Points on this clone: The antigen it binds to is not known. No base quality values were provided; no much bigger clone lies one nucleotide off.

Trimming takes 5 bases from V and 3 bases from J, and the germline ends sit 16 bases apart. Looking up the germline V gene yields CDR1 SGHAT and CDR2 FQNNGV. Its CDR3 holds 15 amino acids, cysteine through phenylalanine. The CDR3 DNA has 45 bases and is translated from base 1. Broad study findings and their caveats: Participants were mostly white British, with more females than males. The authors suggested clonal diversity may have been underestimated. No day 14 peak-response samples were available, so repertoires were characterized only after the peak T cell response. After two AZD1222 doses, spike-specific TCR breadth and depth were significantly higher than at day 0 and than in MenACWY recipients. Reportedly, almost half of the unique spike-specific TCRs recognized epitopes lying outside the regions that are mutated in the B.1.351 and B.1.1.7 variants. Vaccine-associated CD4 TCRs spanned the whole spike protein, with dominant responses in regions 160-218 and 743-854. The 56-69-year group was small, and its depth increase did not reach significance, likely because of low power. Conclusions about previously exposed vaccinees were limited because only 5 or 6 AZD1222 recipients were SARS-CoV-2 seropositive at baseline.

The time point label corresponds to: about 28 days (+/-7) after the second vaccine dose. AZD1222 recipients whose second dose came at about 4 weeks and those whose second dose came at about 12 weeks were combined into one group, since spike-specific TCR depth and breadth did not differ between the two schedules. Vaccinee samples were obtained from the UK trials COV001 and COV002, which included a single-blind randomized controlled phase 2/3 trial of AZD1222 (ChAdOx1 nCoV-19) in healthy adults. For TCRbeta chain sequencing, PBMC samples from trial participants were taken at day 0 and at day 28 after the second dose. The CDR3 regions of human TCRbeta chains were analyzed by immunosequencing. In the source study's methods: Repertoire TCRs were checked for matches against a reference library of SARS-CoV-2-specific TCRs that had been generated using the MIRA antigen-specificity platform. Breadth was defined as the fraction of unique TCRs that were SARS-CoV-2-associated. Depth was defined as the fraction of total T cells that were SARS-CoV-2-associated. Using the MIRA data, each spike-specific TCR was mapped to the spike region that the TCR reacts to and placed in a CD4 or CD8 class. Log10-transformed breadth and depth values were compared by one-way ANOVA with Sidak's multiple comparisons tests. Sourced from immuneACCESS, this table was stored by TCRdb with only in-frame sequences that have V and J called. A share of the clones is absent; for the studies checked, an unresolved V gene accounts for under half, and the remainder has no known explanation. That table is the source of V, J and clone size, and D and trimming were worked out from the DNA. The sample table contains some 180,000 clones; only one count was recorded for approximately 89% of them. The ten most abundant clones make up under 2% of the sample.

This TCR was sampled from an adult who received the AZD1222 COVID-19 vaccine. Sequencing was performed on peripheral blood, taken 28 days after the second AZD1222 dose. The rearrangement joined TRBV11-2 to TRBJ1-2; the D segment could be TRBD1, given 6 matching bases. The DNA sequence is as follows: TGTGCCAGCAGCCCCGGGACAAATACCTACTATGGCTACACCTTC. It encodes CASSPGTNTYYGYTF.